The sequence of this T cell receptor beta chain was determined in a study of T cell repertoires in cytomegalovirus infection. Looking at the study overall: CMV infection and matching HLA type were both indicated by public TCR beta signatures. Study-level findings and limits: Within the response measured ex vivo, HLA-C-restricted CMV-specific TCR beta clonotypes were dominant.

TCRdb itself ran the reads through MiXCR, one entry per CDR3 protein. Of 450,000 to 550,000 distinct CDR3 sequences in the sample, 16% are singletons; the top ten hold roughly 25%. Germline lookup yields CDR1 SGHRS and CDR2 YFSETQ. The CDR3 has 15 amino acids. The ends were cut back, 2 bases at V and 0 bases at J, with 9 bases in the middle. This clonotype has just a few counts. The target antigen is unknown. J is TRBJ2-1 and V is TRBV5-1; the D gene is possibly TRBD2 (6 bases). What was sequenced was CD8+ T cells from PBMCs. The source of this sequence is a human donor in good health (CMV status not recorded). Some clones in this sample may be carry-over from other donors' samples. CDR3 sequence reads: CASSFTSPSYNEQFF. DNA for the CDR3: TGCGCCAGCAGCTTTACTAGCCCCTCCTACAATGAGCAGTTCTTC.